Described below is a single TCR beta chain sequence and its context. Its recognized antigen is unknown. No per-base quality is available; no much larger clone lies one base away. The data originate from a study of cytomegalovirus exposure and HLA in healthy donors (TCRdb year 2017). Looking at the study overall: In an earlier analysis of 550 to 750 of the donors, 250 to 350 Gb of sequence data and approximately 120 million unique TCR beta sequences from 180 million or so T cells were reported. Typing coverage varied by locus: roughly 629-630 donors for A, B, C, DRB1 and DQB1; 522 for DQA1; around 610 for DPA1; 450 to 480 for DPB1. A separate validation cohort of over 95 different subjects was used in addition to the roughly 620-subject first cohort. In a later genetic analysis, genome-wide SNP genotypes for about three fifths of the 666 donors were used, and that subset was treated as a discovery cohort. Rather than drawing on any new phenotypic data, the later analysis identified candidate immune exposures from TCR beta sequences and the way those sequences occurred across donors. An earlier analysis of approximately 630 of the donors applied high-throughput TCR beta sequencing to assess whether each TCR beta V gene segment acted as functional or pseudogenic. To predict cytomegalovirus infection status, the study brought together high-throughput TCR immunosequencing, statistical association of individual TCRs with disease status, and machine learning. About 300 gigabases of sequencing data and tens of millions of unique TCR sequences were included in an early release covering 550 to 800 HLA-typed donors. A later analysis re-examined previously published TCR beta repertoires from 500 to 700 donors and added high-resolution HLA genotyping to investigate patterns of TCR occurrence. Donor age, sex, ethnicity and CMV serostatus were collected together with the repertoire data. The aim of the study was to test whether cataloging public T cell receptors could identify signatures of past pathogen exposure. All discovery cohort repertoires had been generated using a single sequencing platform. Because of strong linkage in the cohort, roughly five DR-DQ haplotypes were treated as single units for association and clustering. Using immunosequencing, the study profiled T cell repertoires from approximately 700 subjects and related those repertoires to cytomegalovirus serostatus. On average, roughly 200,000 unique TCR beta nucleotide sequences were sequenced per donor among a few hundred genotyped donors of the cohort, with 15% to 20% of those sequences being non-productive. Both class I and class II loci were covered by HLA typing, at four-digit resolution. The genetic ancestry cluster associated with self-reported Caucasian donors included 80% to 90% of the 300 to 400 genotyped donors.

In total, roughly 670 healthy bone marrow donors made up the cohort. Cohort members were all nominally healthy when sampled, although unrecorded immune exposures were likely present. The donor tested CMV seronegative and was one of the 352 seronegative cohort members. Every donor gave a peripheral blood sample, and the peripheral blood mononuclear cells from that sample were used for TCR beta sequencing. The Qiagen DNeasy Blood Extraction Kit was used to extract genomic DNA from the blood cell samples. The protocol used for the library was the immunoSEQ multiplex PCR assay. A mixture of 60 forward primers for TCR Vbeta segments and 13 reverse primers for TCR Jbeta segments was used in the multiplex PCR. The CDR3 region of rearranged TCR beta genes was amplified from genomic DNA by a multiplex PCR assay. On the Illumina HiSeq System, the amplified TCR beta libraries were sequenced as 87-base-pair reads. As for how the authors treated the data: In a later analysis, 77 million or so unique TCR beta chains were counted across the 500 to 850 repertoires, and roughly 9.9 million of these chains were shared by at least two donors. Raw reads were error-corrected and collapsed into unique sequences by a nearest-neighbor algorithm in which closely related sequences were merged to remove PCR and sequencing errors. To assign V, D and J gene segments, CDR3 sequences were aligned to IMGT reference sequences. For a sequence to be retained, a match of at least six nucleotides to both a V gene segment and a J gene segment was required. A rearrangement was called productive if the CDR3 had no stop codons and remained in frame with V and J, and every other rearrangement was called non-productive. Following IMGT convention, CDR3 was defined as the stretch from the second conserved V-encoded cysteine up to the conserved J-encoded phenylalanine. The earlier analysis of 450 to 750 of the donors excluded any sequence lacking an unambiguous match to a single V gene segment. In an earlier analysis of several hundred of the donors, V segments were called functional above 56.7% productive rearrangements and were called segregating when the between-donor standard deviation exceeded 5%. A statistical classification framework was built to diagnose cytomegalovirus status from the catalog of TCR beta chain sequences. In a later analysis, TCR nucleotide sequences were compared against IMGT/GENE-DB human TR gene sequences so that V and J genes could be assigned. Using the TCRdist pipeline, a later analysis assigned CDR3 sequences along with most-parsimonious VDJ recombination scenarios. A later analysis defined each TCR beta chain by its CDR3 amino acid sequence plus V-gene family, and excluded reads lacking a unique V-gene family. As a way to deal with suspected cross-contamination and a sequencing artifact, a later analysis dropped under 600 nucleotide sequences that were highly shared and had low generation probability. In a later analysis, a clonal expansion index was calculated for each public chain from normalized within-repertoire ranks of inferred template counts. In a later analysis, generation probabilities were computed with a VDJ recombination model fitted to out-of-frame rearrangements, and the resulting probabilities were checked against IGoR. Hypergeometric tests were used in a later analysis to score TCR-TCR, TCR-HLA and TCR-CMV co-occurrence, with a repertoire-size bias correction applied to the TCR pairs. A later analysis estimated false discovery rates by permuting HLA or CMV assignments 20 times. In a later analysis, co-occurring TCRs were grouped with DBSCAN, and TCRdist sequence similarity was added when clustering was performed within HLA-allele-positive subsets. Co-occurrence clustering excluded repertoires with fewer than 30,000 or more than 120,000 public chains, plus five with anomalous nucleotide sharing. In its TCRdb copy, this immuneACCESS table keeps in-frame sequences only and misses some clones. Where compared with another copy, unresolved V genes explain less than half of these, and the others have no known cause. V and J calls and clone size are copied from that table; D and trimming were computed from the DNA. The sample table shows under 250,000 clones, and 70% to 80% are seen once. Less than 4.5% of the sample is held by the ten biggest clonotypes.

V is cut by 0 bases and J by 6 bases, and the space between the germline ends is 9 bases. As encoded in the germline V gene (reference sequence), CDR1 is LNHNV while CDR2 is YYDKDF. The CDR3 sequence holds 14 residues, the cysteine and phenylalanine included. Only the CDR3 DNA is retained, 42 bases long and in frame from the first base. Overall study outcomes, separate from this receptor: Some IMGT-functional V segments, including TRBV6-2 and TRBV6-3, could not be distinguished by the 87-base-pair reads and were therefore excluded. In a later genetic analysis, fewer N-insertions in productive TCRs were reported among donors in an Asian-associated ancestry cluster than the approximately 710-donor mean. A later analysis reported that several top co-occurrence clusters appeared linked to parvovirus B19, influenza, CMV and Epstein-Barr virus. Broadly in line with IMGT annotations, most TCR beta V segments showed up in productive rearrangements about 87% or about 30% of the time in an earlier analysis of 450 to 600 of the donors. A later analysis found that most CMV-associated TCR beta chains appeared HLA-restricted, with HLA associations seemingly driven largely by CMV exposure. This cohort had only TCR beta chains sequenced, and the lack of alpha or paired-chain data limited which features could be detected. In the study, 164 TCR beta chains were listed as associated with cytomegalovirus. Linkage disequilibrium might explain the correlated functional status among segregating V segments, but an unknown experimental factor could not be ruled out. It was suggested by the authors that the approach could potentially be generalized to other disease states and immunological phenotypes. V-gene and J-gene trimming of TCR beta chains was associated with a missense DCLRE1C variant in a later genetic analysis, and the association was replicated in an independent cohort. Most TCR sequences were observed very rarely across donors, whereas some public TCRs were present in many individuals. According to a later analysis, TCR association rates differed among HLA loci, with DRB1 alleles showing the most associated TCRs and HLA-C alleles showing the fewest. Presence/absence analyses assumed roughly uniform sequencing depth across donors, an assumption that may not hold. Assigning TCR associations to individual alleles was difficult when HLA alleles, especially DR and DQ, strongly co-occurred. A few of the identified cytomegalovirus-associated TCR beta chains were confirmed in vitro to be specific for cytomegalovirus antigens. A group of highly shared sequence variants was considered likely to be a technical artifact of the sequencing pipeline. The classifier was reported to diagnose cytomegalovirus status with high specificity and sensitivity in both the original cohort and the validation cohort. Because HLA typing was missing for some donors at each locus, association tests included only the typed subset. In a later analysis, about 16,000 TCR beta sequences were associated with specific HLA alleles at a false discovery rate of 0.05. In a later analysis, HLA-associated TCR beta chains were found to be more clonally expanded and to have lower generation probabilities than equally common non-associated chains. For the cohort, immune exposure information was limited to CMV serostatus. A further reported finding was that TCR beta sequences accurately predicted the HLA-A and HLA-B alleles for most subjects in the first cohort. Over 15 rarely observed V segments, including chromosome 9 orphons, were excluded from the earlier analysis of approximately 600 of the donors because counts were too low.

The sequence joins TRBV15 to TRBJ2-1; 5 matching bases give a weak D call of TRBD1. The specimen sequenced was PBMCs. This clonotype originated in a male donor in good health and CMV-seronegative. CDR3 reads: CATSRDSTVNEQFF. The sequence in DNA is TGTGCCACCAGCAGAGATTCGACAGTCAATGAGCAGTTCTTC.